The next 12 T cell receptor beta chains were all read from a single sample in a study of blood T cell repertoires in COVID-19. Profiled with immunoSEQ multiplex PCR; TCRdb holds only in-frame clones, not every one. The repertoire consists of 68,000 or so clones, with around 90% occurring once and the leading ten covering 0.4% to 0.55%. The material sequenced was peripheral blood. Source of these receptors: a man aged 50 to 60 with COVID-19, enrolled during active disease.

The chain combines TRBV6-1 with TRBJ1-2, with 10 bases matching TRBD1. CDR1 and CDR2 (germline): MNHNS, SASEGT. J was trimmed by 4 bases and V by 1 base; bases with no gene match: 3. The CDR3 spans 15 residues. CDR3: CASSEVTGGGYGYTF. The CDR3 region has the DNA TGTGCCAGCAGTGAAGTGACAGGGGGCGGCTATGGCTACACCTTC.

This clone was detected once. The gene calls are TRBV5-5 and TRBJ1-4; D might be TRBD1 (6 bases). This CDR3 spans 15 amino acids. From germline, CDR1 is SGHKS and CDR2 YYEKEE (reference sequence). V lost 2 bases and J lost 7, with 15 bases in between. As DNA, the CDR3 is TGTGCCAGCAGCTTCCGGGGGGCCCCGGGTGAAAAACTGTTTTTT. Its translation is CASSFRGAPGEKLFF.

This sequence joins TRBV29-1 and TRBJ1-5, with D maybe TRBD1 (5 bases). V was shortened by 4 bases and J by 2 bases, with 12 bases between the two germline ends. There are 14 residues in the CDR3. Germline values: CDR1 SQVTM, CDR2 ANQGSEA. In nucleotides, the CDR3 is TGCAGCGTTGTCCCAGGGTCTGGCAATCAGCCCCAGCATTTT. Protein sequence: CSVVPGSGNQPQHF.

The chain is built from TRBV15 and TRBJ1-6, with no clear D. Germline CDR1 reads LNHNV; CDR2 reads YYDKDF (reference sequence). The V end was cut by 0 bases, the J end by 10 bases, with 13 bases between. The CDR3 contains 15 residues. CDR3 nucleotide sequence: TGTGCCACCAGCAGAGATGCGGGATCCGGATCACCCCTCCACTTT. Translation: CATSRDAGSGSPLHF.

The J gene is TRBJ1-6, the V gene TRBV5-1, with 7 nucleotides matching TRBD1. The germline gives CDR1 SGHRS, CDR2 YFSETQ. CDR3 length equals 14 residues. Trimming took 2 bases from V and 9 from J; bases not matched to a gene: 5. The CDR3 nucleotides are TGCGCCAGCAGCTTCCGGGACAGCACTTCACCCCTCCACTTT. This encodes CASSFRDSTSPLHF.

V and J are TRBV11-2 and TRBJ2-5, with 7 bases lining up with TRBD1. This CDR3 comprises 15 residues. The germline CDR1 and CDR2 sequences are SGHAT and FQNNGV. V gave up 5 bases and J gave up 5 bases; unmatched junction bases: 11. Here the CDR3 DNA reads TGTGCCAGCAGCAGGAGACAGGGAGACGGGGAGACCCAGTACTTC. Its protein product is CASSRRQGDGETQYF.

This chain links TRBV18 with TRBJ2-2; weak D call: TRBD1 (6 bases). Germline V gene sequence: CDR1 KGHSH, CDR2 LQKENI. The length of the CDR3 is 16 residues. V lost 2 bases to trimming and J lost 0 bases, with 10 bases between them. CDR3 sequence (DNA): TGTGCCAGCTCACCAACAGGGCTCGCGAACACCGGGGAGCTGTTTTTT. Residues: CASSPTGLANTGELFF.

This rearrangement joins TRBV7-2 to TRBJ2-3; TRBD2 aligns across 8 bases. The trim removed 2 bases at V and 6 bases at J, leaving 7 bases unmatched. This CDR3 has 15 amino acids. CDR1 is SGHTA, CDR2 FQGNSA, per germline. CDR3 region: CASSLQAGAKDTQYF. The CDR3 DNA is TGTGCCAGCAGCTTACAAGCGGGAGCAAAGGATACGCAGTATTTT.

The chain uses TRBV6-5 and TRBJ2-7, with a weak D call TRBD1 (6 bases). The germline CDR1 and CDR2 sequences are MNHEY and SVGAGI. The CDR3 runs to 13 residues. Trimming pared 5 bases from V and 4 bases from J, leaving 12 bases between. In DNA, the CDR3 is TGTGCCAGCAGTCAGGACAGTTATTACGAGCAGTACTTC. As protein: CASSQDSYYEQYF.

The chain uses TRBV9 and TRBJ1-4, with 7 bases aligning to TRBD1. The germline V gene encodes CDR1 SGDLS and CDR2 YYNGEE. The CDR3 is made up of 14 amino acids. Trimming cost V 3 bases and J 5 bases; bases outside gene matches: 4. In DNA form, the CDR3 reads TGTGCCAGCAGCGATGACAGGGTGAATGAAAAACTGTTTTTT. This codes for CASSDDRVNEKLFF.

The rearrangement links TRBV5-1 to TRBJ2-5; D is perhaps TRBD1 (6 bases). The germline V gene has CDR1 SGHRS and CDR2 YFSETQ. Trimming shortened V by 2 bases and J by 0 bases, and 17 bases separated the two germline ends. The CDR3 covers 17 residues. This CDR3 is CASSLLRDNLYQETQYF. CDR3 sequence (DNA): TGCGCCAGCAGCTTACTCCGGGACAATCTGTACCAAGAGACCCAGTACTTC.

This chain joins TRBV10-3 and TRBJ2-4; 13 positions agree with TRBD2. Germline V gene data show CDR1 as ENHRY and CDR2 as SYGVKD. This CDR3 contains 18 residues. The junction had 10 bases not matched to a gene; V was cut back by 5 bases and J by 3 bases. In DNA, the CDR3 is TGTGCCATCAGTCCCCAGACTAGCGGGAGGTCGGGCAAAAACATTCAGTACTTC. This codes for CAISPQTSGRSGKNIQYF.